The clone carrying this TCR beta chain has just a few counts. The antigen remains unidentified. The record originates from a study of beta chain features in type 1 diabetes. Germline lookup yields CDR1 SNHLY and CDR2 FYNNEI. Deletions cut 4 bases from V and 2 bases from J, with 8 bases between. CDR3 length: 14 residues. Study findings and constraints: Type 1 diabetes patients showed fewer insertions and more deletions at VDJ junctions.

cDNA synthesis used the whole RNA isolate, giving expressed TCRB sequences. TCRdb's copy holds only in-frame clones and misses some; the assay was immunoSEQ multiplex PCR. The data contain 350,000 to 450,000 clones, about 15% of them singletons. V usage is TRBV2 and J usage is TRBJ1-4, with unresolved D. Sequencing used naive CD4+ T cells from blood. The TCR was taken from a woman aged 18 to 35 in good health. CDR3 sequence reads: CASSVIQTNEKLFF. The CDR3, as DNA: TGTGCCAGCAGTGTGATACAGACTAATGAAAAACTGTTTTTT.